The entry below describes one T cell receptor (beta chain). The data were taken from a study of blood T cells in healthy people across ages. Study-level information: Per two T cells, about one barcoded beta molecule was captured through template switching.

It was with a sample-barcoded 5' primer and a J-beta primer mix that a second PCR of roughly 7 to 12 cycles was run. MiXCR, run by TCRdb on the 5' RACE reads, gives a single entry per CDR3 protein. Counted here are over 600,000 distinct CDR3 sequences, roughly 50% occurring once; the ten biggest clones make up around a quarter. Germline V CDR1 and CDR2: KGHDR, SFDVKD. There are 19 residues in the CDR3. V was clipped by 2 bases and J by 11 bases; unmatched bases: 20. Healthy Russian Caucasian donors spanned ages roughly 6 to 90 years. Each individual donor underwent a draw of 8.5 to 10 milliliters of peripheral blood. PBMCs numbering at least 7 million were isolated per sample.

The sequence was collected from a man aged 35-49 years in good health. The sequenced sample was blood. The gene calls are TRBV24-1 and TRBJ2-5; 12 nucleotides line up with TRBD2. This CDR3 is CATSDSDPWTSGIVDEQYF. CDR3 nucleotides: TGTGCCACCAGTGATTCCGACCCCTGGACTAGCGGGATTGTAGATGAGCAGTACTTC.